These 27 T cell receptor beta chains were all obtained from the same sample, sequenced in a study of cytotoxic CD8 clonotypes in ibrutinib-treated CLL. Assay: immunoSEQ multiplex PCR; the TCRdb copy retains only in-frame clones and omits some. Of approximately 100,000 clones in the sample, roughly 80% were seen once. The sequenced sample was PBMCs, obtained after 24 months of ibrutinib treatment. These receptors originate from a human donor with chronic lymphocytic leukemia.

This rearrangement joins TRBV10-3 to TRBJ2-1; 9 bases are shared with TRBD2. V shed 3 bases and J 7 bases; nucleotides not matched to a gene: 7. This CDR3 spans 15 amino acids. Germline assignment: CDR1 ENHRY and CDR2 SYGVKD. The CDR3 protein is CAISDGLAGTNEQFF. The CDR3, as DNA: TGTGCCATCAGTGATGGCCTAGCGGGAACGAATGAGCAGTTCTTC.

The chain uses TRBV9 and TRBJ1-1, with TRBD1 as a possible D gene (5 bases). The CDR3 is made up of 15 amino acids. V was trimmed by 0 bases and J by 5 bases, leaving 14 bases between them. Germline values: CDR1 SGDLS, CDR2 YYNGEE. In DNA, the CDR3 is TGTGCCAGCAGCGTAGGTGCCAGGGAGGGGACTGAAGCTTTCTTT. Translating gives CASSVGAREGTEAFF.

With regard to this clone: The junction and the germline gene differ at one end; a read error may be behind it. The same CDR3 arises from other DNA sequences in this sample as well. The chain joins TRBV5-4 to TRBJ1-2; 8 bases are shared with TRBD1. CDR3 length: 14 amino acids. Germline V gene data show CDR1 as SGHNT and CDR2 as YYREEE (reference sequence). The CDR3 is CASSLVDRDYGYTF. The CDR3, as DNA: TGCGCCAGCAGCTTGGTGGACAGGGACTATGGCTACACCTTC. The full variable domain, its missing parts supplied by reference TRBV5-4 and TRBJ1-2, is ETGVTQSPTHLIKTRGQQVTLRCSSQSGHNTVSWYQQALGQGPQFIFQYYREEENGRGNFPPRFSGLQFPNYSSELNVNALELDDSALYLCASSLVDRDYGYTFGSGTRLTVV.

Written as DNA, the CDR3 is TGTGCCATCAGTGATGGGGCAAGGGGCTACACCTTC. This encodes CAISDGARGYTF. The chain couples TRBV10-3 to TRBJ1-2; D is possibly TRBD1 (5 bases). V was cut by 3 bases and J by 8 bases, with 10 bases left in between. The CDR3 has 12 residues. The V gene's germline CDR1 is ENHRY and CDR2 SYGVKD.

J is TRBJ2-6 and V is TRBV9; D call uncertain. Germline V gives CDR1 SGDLS, CDR2 YYNGEE. The CDR3 runs 15 residues. Trimming stripped 4 bases from V and 0 bases from J, with 8 bases between. In nucleotides, the CDR3 is TGTGCCAGCAGCCCCCTAGGCTCTGGGGCCAACGTCCTGACTTTC. It codes for CASSPLGSGANVLTF.

V and J are TRBV13 and TRBJ2-7; 9 nucleotides agree with TRBD2. The J segment lost 4 bases and the V segment lost 3 bases, leaving 16 bases of the junction unmatched. This CDR3 has 18 amino acids. Germline V lookup: CDR1 PRHDT, CDR2 FYEKMQ (reference sequence). For the CDR3, the DNA is TGTGCCAGCAGCTTCGCCACAGGGACCTGGGCGGGAGGGTACGAGCAGTACTTC. This sequence encodes CASSFATGTWAGGYEQYF.

In this sample, this clone turned up many times. The chain has TRBV6-1 and TRBJ2-7; 11 nucleotides agree with TRBD1. This CDR3 is 14 amino acids long. V was pared by 6 bases and J by 3 bases, with 4 bases of the junction left unmatched. CDR1 and CDR2 from the germline V gene are MNHNS and SASEGT. The CDR3 DNA follows: TGTGCCAGCAGCTGGGACAGGGGGAGCTACGAGCAGTACTTC. Residues: CASSWDRGSYEQYF.

The gene calls are TRBV6-1 and TRBJ1-5, with 7 nucleotides matching TRBD1. The CDR3 extends over 14 amino acids. CDR1 is MNHNS, CDR2 SASEGT, per germline. J was trimmed by 3 bases and V by 7 bases; bases with no gene match: 6. The CDR3 nucleotides are TGTGCCAGCAACCCGGGACAGCACAATCAGCCCCAGCATTTT. Residues: CASNPGQHNQPQHF.

The gene calls are TRBV9 and TRBJ2-5, with D possibly TRBD1 on 6 matching bases. This CDR3 comprises 14 residues. Germline loops: CDR1 SGDLS, CDR2 YYNGEE. Trimming took off 6 bases at V and 5 bases at J, with 17 bases between the two ends. CDR3 DNA sequence: TGTGCCAGCATCACCCGGGACATGGGGGAGACCCAGTACTTC. As protein: CASITRDMGETQYF.

The chain carries TRBV30 and TRBJ2-7, with D hard to call. Between the trimmed V and J ends, which lost 7 bases and 1 base, there was a span of 17 bases. Germline CDR1 is GTSNPN and CDR2 is SVGIG (reference sequence). This CDR3 spans 14 amino acids. CDR3 loop: CASSMYFGSYEQYF. In nucleotides, the CDR3 is TGTGCCTCATCAATGTACTTCGGATCCTACGAGCAGTACTTC.

The rearrangement joins TRBV21-1 to TRBJ2-5; the table's D call, TRBD2, has no DNA check behind it. TRBV21-1 is noted as a pseudogene. The CDR3 sequence is 20 residues long. Written as DNA, the CDR3 is TGTGCCAGCAGCAAAGGGCGACCGGGACTAGCGGGAGGGCCATATGAGACCCAGTACTTC. Protein product: CASSKGRPGLAGGPYETQYF.

This clone was recorded a few times. The gene calls are TRBV13 and TRBJ2-1, with TRBD2 matching 7 bases. Germline CDR1 is PRHDT and CDR2 is FYEKMQ (reference sequence). The CDR3 length is 16 residues. Trimming cost V 3 bases and J 5 bases; bases outside gene matches: 10. The CDR3 DNA follows: TGTGCCAGCAGCTTTACTGCGGGAGTATTTCACAATGAGCAGTTCTTC. This codes for CASSFTAGVFHNEQFF.

V usage is TRBV7-3 and J usage is TRBJ2-5, with no clear D. The CDR3 loop spans 14 amino acids. Germline V gene sequence: CDR1 SGHTA, CDR2 FQGTGA. With 0 bases removed from V and 7 bases from J, the gap between germline ends came to 12 bases. For the CDR3, the DNA is TGTGCCAGCAGCTTAACCAAGGCGGAGTTGACCCAGTACTTC. Translated, it gives CASSLTKAELTQYF.

The chain recombines TRBV15 with TRBJ2-1; TRBD2 agrees at 10 bases. This CDR3 has 16 residues. The V gene end was trimmed by 0 bases and the J gene end by 9 bases; junction bases not matched to a gene: 8. Per the germline V gene, CDR1 is LNHNV and CDR2 is YYDKDF (reference sequence). The CDR3 DNA sequence: TGTGCCACCAGCAGAGATCCTAGCGGGAGAAGCGGTGAGCAGTTCTTC. Residues: CATSRDPSGRSGEQFF.

This clone was counted a single time. V is TRBV28 and J is TRBJ2-3; 9 bases match TRBD2. V was pared by 6 bases and J by 0 bases, with 1 base of the junction left unmatched. Per the germline V gene, CDR1 is MDHEN and CDR2 is SYDVKM. This CDR3 contains 14 residues. The chain's CDR3 is CASRGLASTDTQYF. DNA of the CDR3: TGTGCCAGCAGGGGACTAGCCAGCACAGATACGCAGTATTTT.

CDR3 protein: CASSLAQNTEAFF. CDR3 coding DNA: TGTGCCAGCAGCTTAGCACAGAACACTGAAGCTTTCTTT. V gene TRBV11-3 combines with J gene TRBJ1-1; no clear D. This CDR3 spans 13 amino acids. Germline CDR1 SGHNT, CDR2 YENEEA. V was clipped by 1 base and J by 1 base, with 4 bases between them.

J is TRBJ1-2 and V is TRBV6-1; TRBD1 agrees at 7 bases. The CDR3 spans 15 residues. The V and J ends lost 3 bases and 2 bases, in that order; junction bases with no gene match: 6. Germline V lookup: CDR1 MNHNS, CDR2 SASEGT. The CDR3 sequence: CASSEVQGFNYGYTF. The CDR3 nucleotides are TGTGCCAGCAGTGAGGTACAGGGGTTCAACTATGGCTACACCTTC.

This sequence joins TRBV19 and TRBJ1-4; possibly TRBD1 for D (6 bases). Trimming removed 8 bases from V and 1 base from J, with 14 bases in between. Germline CDR1 is LNHDA and CDR2 is SQIVND (reference sequence). The CDR3 consists of 15 residues. CDR3 nucleotide sequence: TGTGCCAGTGGTAAACAGGGAGGAACTAATGAAAAACTGTTTTTT. Its protein is CASGKQGGTNEKLFF.

J is TRBJ2-3 and V is TRBV5-1, with TRBD2 matching 12 bases. Looked up from germline, CDR1 is SGHRS and CDR2 is YFSETQ. With V trimmed by 1 base and J by 3 bases, 3 bases remained unmatched. The CDR3 extends over 16 amino acids. For the CDR3, the DNA is TGCGCCAGCAGCTTGTTGACTAGCGGGAGTACAGATACGCAGTATTTT. This sequence encodes CASSLLTSGSTDTQYF.

This clone was detected ten times or more. The chain joins TRBV7-2 to TRBJ2-1; D perhaps matches TRBD1 (6 bases). CDR1 and CDR2 (germline): SGHTA, FQGNSA. This CDR3 contains 13 residues. The V end lost 4 bases, the J end lost 6 bases, and 10 bases lay between the germline ends. CDR3 DNA sequence: TGTGCCAGCAGCTCTGCAGGGGCCAATGAGCAGTTCTTC. Protein product: CASSSAGANEQFF.

J is TRBJ2-7 and V is TRBV6-6; D may correspond to TRBD1 or TRBD2 (5 bases each). Trimming cost V 7 bases and J 4 bases, with 20 bases left between them. Germline V lookup: CDR1 MNHNY, CDR2 SVGAGI (reference sequence). This CDR3 spans 15 amino acids. The CDR3 nucleotides are TGTGCCAGCACCAGGGACGGAAATCAAATGTACGAGCAGTACTTC. Protein: CASTRDGNQMYEQYF.

V and J are TRBV19 and TRBJ2-2, with 9 bases fitting TRBD1. V shed 5 bases, J shed 7 bases, and the junction held 8 bases outside the gene matches. Per the germline V gene, CDR1 is LNHDA and CDR2 is SQIVND (reference sequence). The CDR3 is made up of 15 amino acids. CDR3 region: CASSQQGATGGELFF. The CDR3 bases are TGTGCCAGTAGTCAACAGGGGGCTACTGGCGGGGAGCTGTTTTTT.

The chain uses TRBV9 and TRBJ2-1; 8 nucleotides agree with TRBD1. CDR1 is SGDLS, CDR2 YYNGEE, per germline. Losses at the gene ends were 7 bases for V and 7 bases for J; bases not matched to a gene: 4. The CDR3 runs to 12 residues. CDR3 region: CASGDRGNEQFF. CDR3 DNA sequence: TGTGCCAGCGGCGACAGGGGTAATGAGCAGTTCTTC.

The sample holds a few counts of this clone. One end of the junction is discordant with germline, which a read error may explain. This chain joins TRBV6-6 and TRBJ2-5, with D possibly TRBD2 on 5 matching bases. The CDR3 runs to 12 residues. Germline V gene sequence: CDR1 MNHNY, CDR2 SVGAGI (reference sequence). CDR3 in amino acids: CASSYSRVPRDF. In nucleotides, the CDR3 is TGTGCCAGCAGTTACTCCCGGGTCCCGAGGGACTTC.

The V and J genes are TRBV15 and TRBJ2-3; D is undetermined. Trimming stripped 1 base from V and 0 bases from J, with 8 bases between. CDR1 LNHNV and CDR2 YYDKDF come from the germline V gene (reference sequence). The CDR3 sequence is 15 residues long. CDR3 in amino acids: CATSRAVSSTDTQYF. DNA for the CDR3: TGTGCCACCAGCAGAGCAGTTTCTAGCACAGATACGCAGTATTTT.

This chain connects TRBV28 to TRBJ1-5; D remains ambiguous. The CDR3 spans 11 residues. The V end lost 6 bases, the J end lost 3 bases, and 3 bases lay between the germline ends. Germline V gene data show CDR1 as MDHEN and CDR2 as SYDVKM. Written as DNA, the CDR3 is TGTGCCAGCAGCGACAATCAGCCCCAGCATTTT. Amino acids: CASSDNQPQHF.

A word on this clone: The junction differs from germline at one of its ends, possibly a read error. The rearrangement joins TRBV2 to TRBJ1-2, with a possible D match to TRBD1 (6 bases). The CDR3 length is 18 residues. CDR1 and CDR2 from the germline V gene are SNHLY and FYNNEI. Here the CDR3 DNA reads TGTGCCAGCAGTGAAGAACCGGGACACAAAGGCGGTGGAAATGGCCACACCTTC. Translation: CASSEEPGHKGGGNGHTF.